These T cell receptor beta chains were read from a single sample in a study of blood T cell repertoires in COVID-19. Clones were sequenced by immunoSEQ multiplex PCR, and TCRdb holds only the in-frame ones, with some missing. The sample records some 100,000 clones, about 86% being singletons. Sequencing was performed on peripheral blood. The receptors were sampled from a man between 50 and 59 years old with COVID-19, enrolled during active disease. Both conserved end residues are trimmed from each CDR3. Each record gives: J gene, V gene, CDR3 protein.

TRBJ2-7	TRBV11-2	ASSLAGAAGEQY
TRBJ1-6	TRBV7-9	ASSPRQGFDSPLH
TRBJ1-1	TRBV6-6	ASSSYTLTGGAEAF
TRBJ2-7	TRBV9	ASSPGQGWYEQY
TRBJ1-1	TRBV2	ATLGGRVGNTEAF
TRBJ2-7	TRBV27	ASGGGSLPLEQY
TRBJ1-1	TRBV7-8	ASNSNRVPGTEAF
TRBJ2-3	TRBV30	AWSVRLAGVGADTQY
TRBJ1-2	TRBV24-1	ATSDKGRGAKRSDYGYT
TRBJ2-1	TRBV7-6	ASSLELAVNEQF
TRBJ2-7	TRBV19	ASSPPQTGTGGSYEQY
TRBJ1-1	TRBV28	ALGGQGNTEAF
TRBJ2-3	TRBV4-2	ASSQPGGLAGEGDTQY
TRBJ1-1	TRBV12-5	ASGFSINTEAF
TRBJ1-4	TRBV3-1/TRBV3-2	ASSPGQPSPISNEKLF
TRBJ2-7	TRBV19	ASSSREAWGREQY
TRBJ2-1	TRBV18	ASSPLSGAYNEQF
TRBJ1-2	TRBV19	ASTGGANYGYT
TRBJ2-7	TRBV27	ASPRTGPYEQY
TRBJ1-1	TRBV7-9	ASSLGKVGPNTEAF
TRBJ2-2	TRBV6-1	ASSAPGGALTGELF
TRBJ2-1	TRBV7-3	ASSFSGGADEQF
TRBJ2-2	TRBV27	ATQRGGTGLTGELF
TRBJ1-2	TRBV5-1	ASSLWTGIGGYT
TRBJ1-1	TRBV5-1	ASSLYRGPNTEAF
TRBJ1-6	TRBV28	ASRAGQGASYNSPLH
TRBJ2-7	TRBV7-2	ASSLELARSYEQY
TRBJ2-7	TRBV3-1/TRBV3-2	ASSYGSGGYEQY
TRBJ2-7	TRBV19	ASSIGQRLGEQY
TRBJ2-1	TRBV11-2	ASSSLAGALYNEQF
TRBJ2-2	TRBV11-2	ASSAHGTRIQTGELF
TRBJ1-2	TRBV27	ASSLEGYEGYT
TRBJ1-3	TRBV4-2	ASSQDAVGSGNTIY
TRBJ1-6	TRBV11-2	ASSESGGNSPLH
TRBJ1-5	TRBV19	ASSPGQGWNQPQH
TRBJ2-7	TRBV5-4	ASSQGTSGVSYEQY
TRBJ1-1	TRBV19	ASSAVRGLPEAF
TRBJ1-3	TRBV18	ASSDKGTTYGNTIY
TRBJ2-1	TRBV2	ASSPGGNEQF
TRBJ1-1	TRBV12-3/TRBV12-4	ASAPGDGEAF
TRBJ1-2	TRBV6-5	ASNQNRGDGYT
TRBJ2-7	TRBV9	ASSVGSGPYEQY
TRBJ1-1	TRBV7-2	ASRLGGAGNTEAF
TRBJ1-1	TRBV30	AWSAQGNTEAF
TRBJ1-4	TRBV3-1/TRBV3-2	ASSYGSNEKLF
TRBJ1-2	TRBV19	ASRGGADGYT
TRBJ2-7	TRBV4-3	ASSQSWGTGAHEQY
TRBJ1-6	TRBV24-1	ATSESGTGDTSPLH
TRBJ2-2	TRBV10-1	ASSESMGQGGTGELF
TRBJ2-3	TRBV4-3	ASSQDRVPGTDTQY
TRBJ1-2	TRBV27	ASSFSQGGSYGYT
TRBJ2-1	TRBV7-9	ASSLAFGTANNEQF
TRBJ1-2	TRBV5-1	ASSDGANYGYT
TRBJ1-4	TRBV28	ASLTSRNEKLF
TRBJ2-7	TRBV5-1	ASSLAGTSGEQY
TRBJ1-6	TRBV20-1	SASPSSYNSPLH
TRBJ2-3	TRBV7-9	ASNGGADTQY
TRBJ2-5	TRBV15	ATRTRWRSETQY
TRBJ2-3	TRBV6-5	ASSSVAGTDTQY